These 7 T cell receptor beta chains share one sample of origin, sequenced in a study of neurological immune-mediated disorders. MiXCR, run by TCRdb on the 5' RACE reads, gives a single entry per CDR3 protein. The sample has 70,000 or so distinct CDR3 sequences; 4% to 6% are singletons. Source material: PBMCs. These receptors were collected from a woman aged 25 to 39 with multiple sclerosis.

This clonotype was detected a few times. The rearrangement uses TRBV20-1 and TRBJ1-2, with 11 bases lining up with TRBD1. From germline, CDR1 is DFQATT and CDR2 SNEGSKA (reference sequence). The trim removed 6 bases at V and 7 bases at J, leaving 7 bases unmatched. The CDR3 is 13 amino acids. In nucleotides, the CDR3 is TGCAGTGCGACTCGGACAGGGGGCAGTGGCTACACCTTC. Its protein is CSATRTGGSGYTF.

This clonotype was recorded at least ten times. V gene TRBV5-5 combines with J gene TRBJ2-2; 7 bases align to TRBD1. The CDR3 totals 16 residues. The germline V gene has CDR1 SGHKS and CDR2 YYEKEE (reference sequence). Unmatched junction bases numbered 7, after V lost 3 bases and J lost 2 bases. The CDR3 sequence: CASSYSGTANTGELFF. CDR3 nucleotide sequence: TGTGCCAGCAGCTACTCCGGGACAGCCAACACCGGGGAGCTGTTTTTT.

Ten or more counts support this clonotype. The chain joins TRBV9 to TRBJ2-7, with D maybe TRBD2 (6 bases). Germline V lookup: CDR1 SGDLS, CDR2 YYNGEE. The CDR3 contains 14 residues. The germline V and J ends were trimmed by 3 bases and 5 bases, with 15 bases remaining between them. CDR3 amino acids: CASSGRDGGNEQYF. CDR3 sequence (DNA): TGTGCCAGCAGCGGGCGAGACGGGGGAAACGAGCAGTACTTC.

This clonotype has at least ten counts. The rearrangement uses TRBV19 and TRBJ2-1; TRBD2 matches at 7 bases. CDR3 length: 12 amino acids. The V segment lost 8 bases and the J segment 12 bases; nucleotides outside the gene matches: 10. Germline V gene sequence: CDR1 LNHDA, CDR2 SQIVND (reference sequence). The CDR3 sequence is CASGDPGGWQFF. The CDR3 DNA reads as TGTGCCAGTGGCGACCCGGGGGGTTGGCAGTTCTTC.

This clonotype was picked up many times. This chain uses TRBV12-3 or TRBV12-4 with TRBJ1-5, with a weak D call TRBD1 (5 bases). Trimming pared 0 bases from V and 6 bases from J, leaving 6 bases between. The CDR3 spans 13 residues. CDR3 nucleotide sequence: TGTGCCAGCAGTTTAGCTGGGGGTCAGCCCCAGCATTTT. Its translation is CASSLAGGQPQHF.

This clonotype has at least ten counts. This chain joins TRBV5-1 and TRBJ2-5; TRBD1 matches 9 bases. The CDR3 totals 15 residues. V lost 5 bases and J lost 2; bases outside the gene matches: 7. Germline V gene lookup returns CDR1 SGHRS and CDR2 YFSETQ. CDR3 in amino acids: CASSFSGTGQETQYF. The DNA for the CDR3 is TGCGCCAGCAGTTTCTCCGGGACAGGGCAAGAGACCCAGTACTTC.

This clonotype was picked up many times. The chain uses TRBV7-2 and TRBJ1-6; D gene ambiguous. CDR3 size: 15 residues. Trimming removed 1 base at V and 10 bases at J, with 14 bases between. The germline CDR1 and CDR2 sequences are SGHTA and FQGNSA. The chain's CDR3 is CASSLDRNIGSPLHF. The CDR3 DNA follows: TGTGCCAGCAGCTTAGATAGGAACATTGGATCACCCCTCCACTTT.